These 21 T cell receptor beta chains were sequenced from one sample in a study of CD8+ T cells in alopecia areata. In each case, RNA was isolated and then reverse transcribed into cDNA as the sequencing template. TCRdb's table, derived via immunoSEQ multiplex PCR, lists solely in-frame clones and lacks some. The sample includes some 95,000 clones, over 40% seen only once; the top ten take 0.79%. The sample comprised CD4+ T cells sorted from blood. The receptors come from a human donor with alopecia areata.

The CDR3 protein is CAWRLAGGGTDTQYF. The CDR3 region has the DNA TGTGCCTGGAGACTAGCGGGAGGAGGCACAGATACGCAGTATTTT. The gene calls are TRBV30 and TRBJ2-3; 12 bases are shared with TRBD2. Germline CDR1 and CDR2: GTSNPN and SVGIG (reference sequence). CDR3 length equals 15 residues. The V and J ends lost 3 bases and 1 base, in that order; junction bases with no gene match: 2.

This clone was counted between two and nine times. For the CDR3, the DNA is TGCAGCGTGGGAACCGGGGGGGTAGGAGATACGCAGTATTTT. It is translated as CSVGTGGVGDTQYF. The V and J genes are TRBV29-1 and TRBJ2-3; TRBD2 agrees at 8 bases. The V gene's germline CDR1 is SQVTM and CDR2 ANQGSEA. The CDR3 has 14 amino acids. Trimming cost V 6 bases and J 5 bases; bases outside gene matches: 10.

This clone was detected only a few times. The V gene is TRBV29-1, the J gene TRBJ2-7; TRBD1 matches 9 bases. The germline V gene encodes CDR1 SQVTM and CDR2 ANQGSEA. V was pared by 7 bases and J by 4 bases, with 5 bases of the junction left unmatched. There are 12 residues in the CDR3. The chain's CDR3 is CSAVQGAYEQYF. CDR3 DNA: TGCAGCGCCGTACAGGGGGCATACGAGCAGTACTTC.

The chain couples TRBV30 to TRBJ2-1; no clear D gene. Per germline, CDR1 GTSNPN and CDR2 SVGIG (reference sequence). V dropped 0 bases and J dropped 6 bases, with 6 bases sitting between them. This CDR3 is built from 12 residues. The CDR3 reads CAWSVNPNEQFF. The CDR3 bases are TGTGCCTGGAGTGTAAACCCCAATGAGCAGTTCTTC.

The chain joins TRBV30 to TRBJ1-5; possibly TRBD1 for D (6 bases). Germline CDR1 GTSNPN, CDR2 SVGIG (reference sequence). This CDR3 has 14 residues. Trimming pared 0 bases from V and 3 bases from J, leaving 9 bases between. In nucleotides, the CDR3 is TGTGCCTGGAGTGTACAGGGATCCAATCAGCCCCAGCATTTT. Translated, it gives CAWSVQGSNQPQHF.

This chain uses TRBV28 with TRBJ2-1, with TRBD2 as a possible D gene (7 bases). The length of the CDR3 is 15 residues. Germline loops: CDR1 MDHEN, CDR2 SYDVKM. V was trimmed by 6 bases and J by 4 bases, leaving 16 bases between them. The CDR3 DNA reads as TGTGCCAGCAGGGGGGGGGTAGGGACATACAATGAGCAGTTCTTC. It encodes CASRGGVGTYNEQFF.

This chain joins TRBV11-3 and TRBJ1-6; TRBD1 matches at 7 bases. The CDR3 spans 13 residues. Germline trimming cut 5 bases from V and 8 bases from J; bases unmatched to any gene: 3. Germline CDR1 SGHNT, CDR2 YENEEA. The CDR3 spells CASSHDRDSPLHF. The CDR3 nucleotides read TGTGCCAGCAGCCATGACAGGGATTCACCCCTCCACTTT.

This clone was observed a handful of times. The V and J genes are TRBV6-5 and TRBJ2-3; perhaps TRBD2 as D (6 bases). CDR1 and CDR2 (germline): MNHEY, SVGAGI. V gave up 2 bases and J gave up 6 bases, with 12 bases separating them. The CDR3 is 14 amino acids. The DNA for the CDR3 is TGTGCCAGCAGTTACGGGGACTGGAGGGATACGCAGTATTTT. Protein product: CASSYGDWRDTQYF.

This clone occurred a few times. V gene TRBV29-1 combines with J gene TRBJ1-1, with a weak D call TRBD1 (5 bases). V was pared by 7 bases and J by 11 bases, with 23 bases between. The CDR3 length is 13 residues. Germline CDR1 and CDR2: SQVTM and ANQGSEA. Here the CDR3 DNA reads TGCAGCGCCCTACAGGTAGTTTTAGAGACTGCTTTCTTT. This encodes CSALQVVLETAFF. Using reference TRBV29-1 and TRBJ1-1 for the parts outside the CDR3, the full variable domain is SAVISQKPSRDICQRGTSLTIQCQVDSQVTMMFWYRQQPGQSLTLIATANQGSEATYESGFVIDKFPISRPNLTFSTLTVSNMSPEDSSIYLCSALQVVLETAFFGQGTRLTVV.

This clone has ten or more counts. The chain has TRBV5-1 and TRBJ1-1; maybe TRBD1 (5 bases). Trimming cost V 1 base and J 7 bases, with 11 bases left between them. This CDR3 is 13 amino acids long. Germline V gives CDR1 SGHRS, CDR2 YFSETQ. This CDR3 reads CASSLRGWGEAFF. The CDR3 DNA sequence: TGCGCCAGCAGCTTGAGGGGATGGGGTGAAGCTTTCTTT.

The chain couples TRBV14 to TRBJ2-3, with TRBD1 matching over 7 bases. The CDR3 extends over 14 amino acids. Germline loops: CDR1 SGHDN, CDR2 FVKESK. With 6 bases clipped from V and 2 bases from J, the junction kept 5 bases outside the gene matches. The DNA of the CDR3 is TGTGCCAGCAGGCGGACAGGCCTCACAGATACGCAGTATTTT. It specifies CASRRTGLTDTQYF.

The genes are TRBV6-5 and TRBJ2-7; TRBD2 matches 7 bases. This CDR3 is built from 14 residues. Germline V gene sequence: CDR1 MNHEY, CDR2 SVGAGI. J lost 7 bases, V lost 8 bases, and 14 bases had no gene match. The CDR3 here is CASGGGGGVPEQYF. In DNA form, the CDR3 reads TGTGCCAGCGGCGGGGGAGGAGGGGTTCCAGAGCAGTACTTC.

J is TRBJ2-5 and V is TRBV30; D is possibly TRBD1 (6 bases). The germline V and J ends were trimmed by 3 bases and 5 bases, with 13 bases remaining between them. The CDR3 is 13 residues long. The germline gives CDR1 GTSNPN, CDR2 SVGIG (reference sequence). The CDR3 region has the DNA TGTGCCTGGAGCAGGGGCCATGGGGAGACCCAGTACTTC. Its protein product is CAWSRGHGETQYF.

This clone was detected only once. The chain is built from TRBV11-2 and TRBJ2-1; the D gene is possibly TRBD2 (6 bases). Germline CDR1 SGHAT, CDR2 FQNNGV. Trimming removed 5 bases at V and 5 bases at J, with 13 bases between. This CDR3 has 14 residues. The CDR3 region is CASSPGTRDNEQFF. CDR3 nucleotides: TGTGCCAGCAGCCCTGGGACTCGAGACAATGAGCAGTTCTTC.

The chain is built from TRBV2 and TRBJ2-6; D ambiguous. The CDR3 spans 15 residues. Germline V gives CDR1 SNHLY, CDR2 FYNNEI. Trimming stripped 0 bases from V and 3 bases from J, with 6 bases between. CDR3 DNA sequence: TGTGCCAGCAGTGAAGCGACTGGTGGGGCCAACGTCCTGACTTTC. Protein product: CASSEATGGANVLTF.

The chain carries TRBV10-3 and TRBJ2-1; D is unclear. Germline lookup yields CDR1 ENHRY and CDR2 SYGVKD. V lost 4 bases and J 7 bases, leaving 5 bases between the germline ends. CDR3 length: 11 amino acids. The CDR3 sequence: CAISGENEQFF. CDR3 in DNA: TGTGCCATCAGTGGAGAGAATGAGCAGTTCTTC.

This clone was detected only a few times. The sample has other DNA sequences that encode this CDR3 too. The CDR3 bases are TGTGCCTGGAGTGGGAACTATGGCTACACCTTC. The encoded protein is CAWSGNYGYTF. This sequence joins TRBV30 and TRBJ1-2; D remains ambiguous. CDR3 length: 11 residues. CDR1 is GTSNPN and CDR2 is SVGIG in the germline V gene (reference sequence). Trimming shortened V by 1 base and J by 2 bases, and 2 bases separated the two germline ends.

This chain joins TRBV2 and TRBJ2-1; maybe TRBD1 (5 bases). This CDR3 contains 13 residues. V lost 5 bases and J lost 4, with 9 bases in between. Germline CDR1 reads SNHLY; CDR2 reads FYNNEI. DNA of the CDR3: TGTGCCAGCAGTTTGGACACGTACAATGAGCAGTTCTTC. Amino acid sequence: CASSLDTYNEQFF.

This clone was counted a few times. Written as DNA, the CDR3 is TGCAGCGTAGGACAGGGACCAGGCGAGCAGTACTTC. Its protein product is CSVGQGPGEQYF. This chain connects TRBV29-1 to TRBJ2-7; 8 positions match TRBD1. CDR3 size: 12 residues. Trimming cost V 6 bases and J 6 bases; bases outside gene matches: 7. The germline V gene encodes CDR1 SQVTM and CDR2 ANQGSEA.

V and J are TRBV9 and TRBJ2-1; 9 nucleotides align to TRBD2. The V segment lost 2 bases and the J segment 6 bases; nucleotides outside the gene matches: 3. The CDR3 is made up of 14 amino acids. Germline V gene data show CDR1 as SGDLS and CDR2 as YYNGEE. CDR3 protein: CASSVYSGSNEQFF. Written as DNA, the CDR3 is TGTGCCAGCAGCGTTTATAGCGGGAGCAATGAGCAGTTCTTC. Variable domain in full (rest from reference TRBV9 and TRBJ2-1): DSGVTQTPKHLITATGQRVTLRCSPRSGDLSVYWYQQSLDQGLQFLIQYYNGEERAKGNILERFSAQQFPDLHSELNLSSLELGDSALYFCASSVYSGSNEQFFGPGTRLTVL.

In this sample, this clone turned up a few times. The CDR3 DNA reads TGCGCCAGCAGCCAAAGACCCAGTCCCCAGACCGGGGAGCTGTTTTTT. It encodes CASSQRPSPQTGELFF. The rearrangement links TRBV4-3 to TRBJ2-2; D is ambiguous. The CDR3 length is 16 residues. Trimming removed 2 bases from V and 5 bases from J, with 15 bases in between. Per germline, CDR1 LGHNA and CDR2 YSLEER.